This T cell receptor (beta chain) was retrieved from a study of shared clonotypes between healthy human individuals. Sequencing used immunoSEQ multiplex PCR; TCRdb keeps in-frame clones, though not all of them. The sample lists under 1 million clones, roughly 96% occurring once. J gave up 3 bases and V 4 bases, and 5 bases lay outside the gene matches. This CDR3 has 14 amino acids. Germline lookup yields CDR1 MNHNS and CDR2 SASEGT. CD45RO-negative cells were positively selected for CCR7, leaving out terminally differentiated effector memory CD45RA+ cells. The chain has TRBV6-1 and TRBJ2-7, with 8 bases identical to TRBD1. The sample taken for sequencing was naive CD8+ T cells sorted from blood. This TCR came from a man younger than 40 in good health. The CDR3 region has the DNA TGTGCCAGCAGTGTCTACAGGGGGGACTACGAGCAGTACTTC. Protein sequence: CASSVYRGDYEQYF.